Shown below are 21 T cell receptor beta chains from a single sample sequenced in a study of shared clonotypes between healthy human individuals. Clones were sequenced by immunoSEQ multiplex PCR, and TCRdb holds only the in-frame ones, with some missing. The table records about 2 million clones, roughly 96% of them present only once. Sequenced input: naive CD4+ T cells sorted from blood. Regarding subset: CD45RA+ positively selected. The origin of the receptors is a man between 18 and 29 years old in good health.

Turning to this clone: The sample has other DNA sequences that encode this CDR3 too. The chain links TRBV18 to TRBJ2-1; D not certain. V lost 3 bases and J lost 6, with 12 bases in between. Per germline, CDR1 KGHSH and CDR2 LQKENI. The CDR3 loop spans 14 amino acids. CDR3 in amino acids: CASSPPASGNEQFF. The DNA for the CDR3 is TGTGCCAGCTCACCTCCGGCTAGTGGCAATGAGCAGTTCTTC.

This rearrangement joins TRBV7-2 to TRBJ1-2, with D unclear. The CDR3 covers 15 residues. Trimming removed 5 bases from V and 6 bases from J, with 19 bases in between. Germline V gene sequence: CDR1 SGHTA, CDR2 FQGNSA. DNA for the CDR3: TGTGCCAGCAGCCTACGGAACCTCCTAAGGGATGGCTACACCTTC. It specifies CASSLRNLLRDGYTF.

Notes on this clone: A much larger clone is a single base away; this may be a read error. This rearrangement joins TRBV7-9 to TRBJ1-5, with 9 bases aligning to TRBD1. V lost 9 bases to trimming and J lost 7 bases; unmatched junction nucleotides: 13. Germline lookup yields CDR1 SEHNR and CDR2 FQNEAQ (reference sequence). The CDR3 runs 15 residues. Here the CDR3 DNA reads TGTGCCAGACCACCCTCGGGACAGGGAAGGCAGCCCCAGCATTTT. Its protein is CARPPSGQGRQPQHF.

The chain joins TRBV9 to TRBJ2-7; D tentatively fits TRBD1 or TRBD2 (5 bases each). CDR1 is SGDLS and CDR2 is YYNGEE in the germline V gene. This CDR3 has 15 residues. The V gene lost 3 bases and the J gene lost 3 bases, with 16 bases spanning the gap. CDR3 residues: CASSADPGTIYEQYF. The CDR3 DNA reads TGTGCCAGCAGCGCGGACCCCGGGACGATCTACGAGCAGTACTTC.

V gene TRBV7-8 combines with J gene TRBJ2-5, with unresolved D. Germline loops: CDR1 SGHVS, CDR2 FQNEAQ. V was pared by 1 base and J by 3 bases, with 6 bases between. The CDR3 consists of 13 residues. The CDR3: CASSLVGEETQYF. The CDR3 DNA reads as TGTGCCAGCAGCTTAGTAGGCGAAGAGACCCAGTACTTC. Combining the CDR3 with reference TRBV7-8 and TRBJ2-5 gives the whole variable domain GAGVSQSPRYKVAKRGQDVALRCDPISGHVSLFWYQQALGQGPEFLTYFQNEAQLDKSGLPSDRFFAERPEGSVSTLKIQRTQQEDSAVYLCASSLVGEETQYFGPGTRLLVL.

This clone has just one count. This sequence joins TRBV9 and TRBJ2-7; 7 bases align to TRBD1. The CDR3 covers 16 residues. V shed 1 base, J shed 0 bases, and the junction held 7 bases outside the gene matches. Looked up from germline, CDR1 is SGDLS and CDR2 is YYNGEE. The chain's CDR3 is CASSVQSGQPSYEQYF. The DNA of the CDR3 is TGTGCCAGCAGCGTACAATCGGGACAGCCCTCCTACGAGCAGTACTTC.

The rearrangement links TRBV28 to TRBJ2-7; D perhaps matches TRBD2 (5 bases). CDR1 MDHEN and CDR2 SYDVKM come from the germline V gene. The CDR3 runs to 15 residues. Trimming removed 5 bases at V and 0 bases at J, with 14 bases between. This CDR3 reads CASSGPAGLSYEQYF. CDR3 nucleotide sequence: TGTGCCAGCAGTGGGCCCGCGGGCCTCTCCTACGAGCAGTACTTC. The full variable domain, its missing parts supplied by reference TRBV28 and TRBJ2-7, is DVKVTQSSRYLVKRTGEKVFLECVQDMDHENMFWYRQDPGLGLRLIYFSYDVKMKEKGDIPEGYSVSREKKERFSLILESASTNQTSMYLCASSGPAGLSYEQYFGPGTRLTVT.

This chain joins TRBV27 and TRBJ2-1, with 12 positions matching TRBD2. V shed 3 bases, J shed 7 bases, and the junction held 7 bases outside the gene matches. Germline V gene lookup returns CDR1 MNHEY and CDR2 SMNVEV (reference sequence). The CDR3 sequence is 16 residues long. The CDR3 sequence is CASSLMRTSGMNEQFF. The CDR3 DNA reads as TGTGCCAGCAGTTTGATGCGGACTAGCGGGATGAATGAGCAGTTCTTC.

In DNA form, the CDR3 reads TGTGCCAGCAAACAGGGGTATAGCAATCAGCCCCAGCATTTT. Translated, it gives CASKQGYSNQPQHF. The rearrangement links TRBV6-5 to TRBJ1-5, with 7 bases identical to TRBD1. CDR1 is MNHEY, CDR2 SVGAGI, per germline. There are 14 residues in the CDR3. Trimming took 7 bases from V and 0 from J; bases not matched to a gene: 3.

The V gene is TRBV20-1, the J gene TRBJ2-7; D is unclear. The CDR3 is made up of 11 amino acids. Germline CDR1 reads DFQATT; CDR2 reads SNEGSKA (reference sequence). V lost 7 bases to trimming and J lost 6 bases, with 13 bases between them. The CDR3 coding sequence is TGCAGTGTTCCATCAGGTTCCGAGCAGTACTTC. As protein: CSVPSGSEQYF.

V is TRBV11-3 and J is TRBJ2-5; maybe TRBD2 (6 bases). The germline CDR1 and CDR2 sequences are SGHNT and YENEEA. The CDR3 sequence is 15 residues long. Trimming left V 1 base short and J 3 bases short, with 12 bases between. The CDR3 loop reads CASSLGGLDKETQYF. Here the CDR3 DNA reads TGTGCCAGCAGCTTAGGGGGACTTGACAAAGAGACCCAGTACTTC.

V gene TRBV27 combines with J gene TRBJ1-3, with a tentative D call TRBD1 (6 bases). The CDR3 sequence is 17 residues long. Germline lookup yields CDR1 MNHEY and CDR2 SMNVEV (reference sequence). Trimming stripped 5 bases from V and 2 bases from J, with 19 bases between. CDR3 sequence (DNA): TGTGCCAGCAGTCGCACTGCAGGGGTTGGAGCTGGAAACACCATATATTTT. It is translated as CASSRTAGVGAGNTIYF.

V usage is TRBV30 and J usage is TRBJ1-1, with D uncertain. CDR1 is GTSNPN and CDR2 is SVGIG in the germline V gene (reference sequence). The CDR3 totals 16 residues. The V end was cut by 2 bases, the J end by 1 base, with 17 bases between. The CDR3 reads CAWSRLPGRSNTEAFF. CDR3 DNA: TGTGCCTGGAGTCGTCTCCCGGGCAGATCGAACACTGAAGCTTTCTTT.

This chain links TRBV6-6 with TRBJ2-7; no definite D call. This CDR3 region has 13 residues. CDR1 and CDR2 (germline): MNHNY, SVGAGI (reference sequence). Trimming removed 2 bases at V and 4 bases at J, with 9 bases between. CDR3 region: CASSYPQMYEQYF. The CDR3 region has the DNA TGTGCCAGCAGTTACCCACAGATGTACGAGCAGTACTTC.

The V call is TRBV6-5, the J call TRBJ1-5, with no clear D. The CDR3 has 15 residues. The germline V and J ends were trimmed by 5 bases and 6 bases, with 17 bases remaining between them. Germline CDR1 reads MNHEY; CDR2 reads SVGAGI. CDR3 bases: TGTGCCAGCAGTCCTTCGGGCGCGACGCGTCAGCCCCAGCATTTT. Translated: CASSPSGATRQPQHF.

This clone is a singleton in its sample. The rearrangement uses TRBV27 and TRBJ2-3; TRBD1 matches 8 bases. The CDR3 contains 15 residues. Unmatched junction bases numbered 6, after V lost 3 bases and J lost 4 bases. CDR1 is MNHEY, CDR2 SMNVEV, per germline (reference sequence). Here the CDR3 DNA reads TGTGCCAGCAGTTTGGAGCAGGGGGCCGCAGATACGCAGTATTTT. Translation: CASSLEQGAADTQYF.

This chain uses TRBV9 with TRBJ2-1, with TRBD1 identical over 9 bases. The CDR3 covers 16 residues. With 0 bases clipped from V and 3 bases from J, the junction kept 4 bases outside the gene matches. Germline V lookup: CDR1 SGDLS, CDR2 YYNGEE. The CDR3 spells CASSVATGQGYNEQFF. CDR3 in DNA: TGTGCCAGCAGCGTAGCTACGGGACAGGGCTACAATGAGCAGTTCTTC.

The rearrangement joins TRBV14 to TRBJ2-1; 8 bases agree with TRBD2. J lost 5 bases, V lost 0 bases, and 6 bases had no gene match. This CDR3 region has 16 residues. The V gene's germline CDR1 is SGHDN and CDR2 FVKESK. CDR3 coding DNA: TGTGCCAGCAGCCAAGACTTCGGGGGGGCCGACAATGAGCAGTTCTTC. This codes for CASSQDFGGADNEQFF.

This rearrangement joins TRBV28 to TRBJ1-3, with D possibly matching TRBD1 (5 bases). Trimming took off 3 bases at V and 0 bases at J, with 12 bases between the two ends. Germline V gene sequence: CDR1 MDHEN, CDR2 SYDVKM. The CDR3 loop spans 16 amino acids. DNA for the CDR3: TGTGCCAGCAGTTTGTGGGGACGATACTCTGGAAACACCATATATTTT. This sequence encodes CASSLWGRYSGNTIYF. The complete variable domain, with remaining parts taken from reference TRBV28 and TRBJ1-3, reads DVKVTQSSRYLVKRTGEKVFLECVQDMDHENMFWYRQDPGLGLRLIYFSYDVKMKEKGDIPEGYSVSREKKERFSLILESASTNQTSMYLCASSLWGRYSGNTIYFGEGSWLTVV.

V is TRBV18 and J is TRBJ1-1; maybe TRBD1 (6 bases). Trimming removed 7 bases from V and 1 base from J, with 16 bases in between. The CDR3 sequence is 15 residues long. Germline assignment: CDR1 KGHSH and CDR2 LQKENI. CDR3 DNA sequence: TGTGCCAGCTACGGACAGCCGAAGCAGAACACTGAAGCTTTCTTT. Protein product: CASYGQPKQNTEAFF.

The V call is TRBV7-2, the J call TRBJ1-2, with 7 bases that match TRBD1. Per germline, CDR1 SGHTA and CDR2 FQGNSA. This CDR3 is built from 15 residues. V lost 4 bases, J lost 0 bases, and 5 bases stayed unmatched. The DNA of the CDR3 is TGTGCCAGCAGCTCAGCGGACAGGACTAACTATGGCTACACCTTC. Protein sequence: CASSSADRTNYGYTF.